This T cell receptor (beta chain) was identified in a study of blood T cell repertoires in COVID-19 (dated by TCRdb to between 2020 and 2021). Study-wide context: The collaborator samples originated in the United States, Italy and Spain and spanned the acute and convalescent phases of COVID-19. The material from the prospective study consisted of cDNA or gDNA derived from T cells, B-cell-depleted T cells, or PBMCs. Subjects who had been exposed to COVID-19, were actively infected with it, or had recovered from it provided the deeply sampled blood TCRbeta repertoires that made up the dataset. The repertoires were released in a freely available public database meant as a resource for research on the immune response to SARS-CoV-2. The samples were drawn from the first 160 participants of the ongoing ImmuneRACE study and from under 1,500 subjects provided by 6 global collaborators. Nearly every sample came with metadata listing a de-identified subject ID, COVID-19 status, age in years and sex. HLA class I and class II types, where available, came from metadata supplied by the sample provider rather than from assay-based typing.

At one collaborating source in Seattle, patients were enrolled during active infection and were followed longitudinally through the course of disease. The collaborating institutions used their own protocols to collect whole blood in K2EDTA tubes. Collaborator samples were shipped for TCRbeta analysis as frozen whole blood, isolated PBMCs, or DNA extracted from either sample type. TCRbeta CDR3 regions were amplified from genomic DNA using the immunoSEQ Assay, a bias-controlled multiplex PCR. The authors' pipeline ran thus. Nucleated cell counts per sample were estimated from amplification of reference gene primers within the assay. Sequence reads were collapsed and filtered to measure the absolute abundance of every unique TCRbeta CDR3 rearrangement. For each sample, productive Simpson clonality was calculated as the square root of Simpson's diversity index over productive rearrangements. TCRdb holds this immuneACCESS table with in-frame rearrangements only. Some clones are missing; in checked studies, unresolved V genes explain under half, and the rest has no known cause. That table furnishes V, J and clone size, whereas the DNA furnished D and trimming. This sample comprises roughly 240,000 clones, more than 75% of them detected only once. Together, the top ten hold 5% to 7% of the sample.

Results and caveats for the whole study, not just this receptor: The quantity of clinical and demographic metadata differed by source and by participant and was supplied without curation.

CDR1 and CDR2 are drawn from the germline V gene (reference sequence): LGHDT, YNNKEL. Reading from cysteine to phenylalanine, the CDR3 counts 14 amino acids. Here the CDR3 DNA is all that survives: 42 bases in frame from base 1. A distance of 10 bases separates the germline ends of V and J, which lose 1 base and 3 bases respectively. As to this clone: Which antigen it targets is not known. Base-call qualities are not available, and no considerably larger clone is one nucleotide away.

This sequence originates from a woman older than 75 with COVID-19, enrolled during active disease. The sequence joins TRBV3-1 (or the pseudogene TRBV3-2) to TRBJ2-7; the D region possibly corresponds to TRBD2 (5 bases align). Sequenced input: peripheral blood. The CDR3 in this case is CASSQVVRDYEQYF. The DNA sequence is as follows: TGTGCCAGCAGCCAAGTTGTTCGGGACTACGAGCAGTACTTC.